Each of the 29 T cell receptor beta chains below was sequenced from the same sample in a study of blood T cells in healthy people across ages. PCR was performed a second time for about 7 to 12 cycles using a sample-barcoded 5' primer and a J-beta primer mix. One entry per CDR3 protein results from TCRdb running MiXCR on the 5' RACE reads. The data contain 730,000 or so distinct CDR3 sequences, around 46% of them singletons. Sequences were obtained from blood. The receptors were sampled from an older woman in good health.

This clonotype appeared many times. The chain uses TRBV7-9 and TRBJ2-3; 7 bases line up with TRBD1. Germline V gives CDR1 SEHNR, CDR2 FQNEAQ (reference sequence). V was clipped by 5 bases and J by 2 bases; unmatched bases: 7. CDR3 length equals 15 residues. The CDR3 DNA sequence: TGTGCCAGCAGCCCGACGGGACAGTTCACAGATACGCAGTATTTT. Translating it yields CASSPTGQFTDTQYF.

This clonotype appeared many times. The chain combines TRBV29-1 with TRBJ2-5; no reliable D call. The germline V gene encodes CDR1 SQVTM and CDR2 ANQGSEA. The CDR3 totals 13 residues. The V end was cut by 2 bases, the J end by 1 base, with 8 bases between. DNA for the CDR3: TGCAGCGTTGAACCCACCCTCCAAGAGACCCAGTACTTC. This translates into CSVEPTLQETQYF.

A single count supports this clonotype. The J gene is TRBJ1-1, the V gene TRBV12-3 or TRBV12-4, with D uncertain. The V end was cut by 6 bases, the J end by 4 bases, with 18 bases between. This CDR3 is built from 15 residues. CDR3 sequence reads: CASRTRKGFGTEAFF. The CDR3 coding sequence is TGTGCCAGCAGGACCCGGAAGGGTTTTGGCACTGAAGCTTTCTTT.

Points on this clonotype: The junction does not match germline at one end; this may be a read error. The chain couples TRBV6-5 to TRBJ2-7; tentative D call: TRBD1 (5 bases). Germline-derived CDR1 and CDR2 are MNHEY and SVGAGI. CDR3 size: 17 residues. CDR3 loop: CASSYSIAGLGSDEQYF. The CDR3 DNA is TGTGCCAGCAGTTACTCGATAGCAGGGTTGGGCTCCGACGAGCAGTACTTC.

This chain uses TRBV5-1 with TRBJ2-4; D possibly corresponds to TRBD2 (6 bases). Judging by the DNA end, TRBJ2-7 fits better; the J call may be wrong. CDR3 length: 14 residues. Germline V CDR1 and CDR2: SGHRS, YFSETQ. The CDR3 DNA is TGCGCCAGCAGCGTGGCGGGGCCTGACTACGAGCAGTACTTC. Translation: CASSVAGPDYEQYF.

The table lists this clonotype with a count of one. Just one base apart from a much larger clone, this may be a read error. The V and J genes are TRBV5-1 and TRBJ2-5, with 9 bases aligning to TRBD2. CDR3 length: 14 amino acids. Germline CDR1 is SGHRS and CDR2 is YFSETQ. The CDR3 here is CAGSLAGDGETQYF. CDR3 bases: TGCGCCGGCAGCTTAGCGGGAGACGGGGAGACCCAGTACTTC.

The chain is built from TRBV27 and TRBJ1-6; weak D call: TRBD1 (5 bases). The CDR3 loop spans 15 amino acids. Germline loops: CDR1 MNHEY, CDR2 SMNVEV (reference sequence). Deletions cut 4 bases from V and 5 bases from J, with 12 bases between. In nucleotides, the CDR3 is TGTGCCAGCAGTTCCCCCAGGGACCATAATTCACCCCTCCACTTT. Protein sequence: CASSSPRDHNSPLHF.

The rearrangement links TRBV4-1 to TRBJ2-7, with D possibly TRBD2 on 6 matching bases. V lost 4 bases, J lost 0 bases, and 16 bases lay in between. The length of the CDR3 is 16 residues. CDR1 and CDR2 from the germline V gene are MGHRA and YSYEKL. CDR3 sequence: CASSREVAVSSYEQYF. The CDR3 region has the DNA TGCGCCAGCAGCCGTGAAGTAGCGGTGAGCTCCTACGAGCAGTACTTC.

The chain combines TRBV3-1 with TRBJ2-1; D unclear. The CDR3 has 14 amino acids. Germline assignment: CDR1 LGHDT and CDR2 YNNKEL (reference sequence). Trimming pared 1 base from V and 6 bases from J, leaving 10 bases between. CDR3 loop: CASSQASGFNEQFF. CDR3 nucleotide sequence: TGTGCCAGCAGCCAAGCATCGGGTTTCAATGAGCAGTTCTTC.

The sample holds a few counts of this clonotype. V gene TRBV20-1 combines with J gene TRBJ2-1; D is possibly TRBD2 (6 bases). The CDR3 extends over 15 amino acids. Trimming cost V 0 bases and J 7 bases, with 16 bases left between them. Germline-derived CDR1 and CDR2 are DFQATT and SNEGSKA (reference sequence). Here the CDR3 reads CSARDGAGSRNEQFF. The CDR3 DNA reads TGCAGTGCTAGAGATGGGGCGGGAAGTCGTAATGAGCAGTTCTTC.

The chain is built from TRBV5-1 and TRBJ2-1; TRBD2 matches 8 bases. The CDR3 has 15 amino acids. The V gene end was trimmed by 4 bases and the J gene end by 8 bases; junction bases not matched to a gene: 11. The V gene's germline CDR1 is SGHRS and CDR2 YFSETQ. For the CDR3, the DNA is TGCGCCAGCAGCGTGGGGACTAGGGTACCGGATGAGCAGTTCTTC. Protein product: CASSVGTRVPDEQFF.

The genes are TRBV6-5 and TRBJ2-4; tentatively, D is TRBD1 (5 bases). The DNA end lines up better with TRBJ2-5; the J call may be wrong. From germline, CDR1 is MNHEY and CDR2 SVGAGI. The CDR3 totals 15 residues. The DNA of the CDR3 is TGTGCCAGCAGTCCAGACACCGATCCAGGGGAGACCCAGTACTTC. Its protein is CASSPDTDPGETQYF.

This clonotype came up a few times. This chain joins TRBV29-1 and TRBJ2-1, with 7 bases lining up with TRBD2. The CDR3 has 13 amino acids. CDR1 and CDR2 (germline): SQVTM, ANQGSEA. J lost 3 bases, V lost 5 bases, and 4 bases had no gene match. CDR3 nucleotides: TGCAGCGTTATGGCTAGCGGCTACAATGAGCAGTTCTTC. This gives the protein CSVMASGYNEQFF.

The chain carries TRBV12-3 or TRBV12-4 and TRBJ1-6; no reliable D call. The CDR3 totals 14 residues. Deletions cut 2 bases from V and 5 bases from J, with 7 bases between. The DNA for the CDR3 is TGTGCCAGCAGTTTATTACAGAATAATTCACCCCTCCACTTT. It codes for CASSLLQNNSPLHF.

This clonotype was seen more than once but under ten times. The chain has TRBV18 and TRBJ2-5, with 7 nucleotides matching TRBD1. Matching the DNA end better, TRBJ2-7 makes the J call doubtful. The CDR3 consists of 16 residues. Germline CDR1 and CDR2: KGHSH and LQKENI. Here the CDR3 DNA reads TGTGCCAGCTCACCGCTCGACGACAGGGAGAACGACGAGCAGTACTTC. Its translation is CASSPLDDRENDEQYF.

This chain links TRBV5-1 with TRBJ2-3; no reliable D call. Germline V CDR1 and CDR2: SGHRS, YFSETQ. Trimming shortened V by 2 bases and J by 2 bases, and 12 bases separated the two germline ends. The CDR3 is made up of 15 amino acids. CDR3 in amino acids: CASSLQGTHTDTQYF. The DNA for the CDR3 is TGCGCCAGCAGCTTACAAGGAACCCACACAGATACGCAGTATTTT.

CDR3 DNA: TGTGCCAGCAGTTTAGATACACAAAGCTACGAGCAGTACTTC. Encoded protein: CASSLDTQSYEQYF. J is TRBJ2-7 and V is TRBV12-3 or TRBV12-4; D is uncertain. Trimming removed 1 base at V and 3 bases at J, with 10 bases between. The CDR3 has 14 residues.

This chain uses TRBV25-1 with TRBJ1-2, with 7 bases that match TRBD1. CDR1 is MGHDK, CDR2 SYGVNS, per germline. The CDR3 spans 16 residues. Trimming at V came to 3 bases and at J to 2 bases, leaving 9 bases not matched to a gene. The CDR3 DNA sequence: TGTGCCAGCAGTGATTTCCGGGACAGACGAAACTATGGCTACACCTTC. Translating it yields CASSDFRDRRNYGYTF.

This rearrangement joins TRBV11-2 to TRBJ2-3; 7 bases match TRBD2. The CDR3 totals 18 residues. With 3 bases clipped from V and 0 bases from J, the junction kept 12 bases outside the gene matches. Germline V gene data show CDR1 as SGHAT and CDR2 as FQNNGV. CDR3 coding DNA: TGTGCCAGCAGCTTTCCCAGACTAGCCCCAGAAAGCACAGATACGCAGTATTTT. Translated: CASSFPRLAPESTDTQYF.

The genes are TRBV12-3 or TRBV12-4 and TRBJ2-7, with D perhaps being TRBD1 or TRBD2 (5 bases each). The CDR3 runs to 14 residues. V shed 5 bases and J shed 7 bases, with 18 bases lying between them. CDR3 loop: CASSGASLGNEQYF. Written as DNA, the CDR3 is TGTGCCAGCAGTGGGGCTAGCCTTGGCAATGAGCAGTACTTC.

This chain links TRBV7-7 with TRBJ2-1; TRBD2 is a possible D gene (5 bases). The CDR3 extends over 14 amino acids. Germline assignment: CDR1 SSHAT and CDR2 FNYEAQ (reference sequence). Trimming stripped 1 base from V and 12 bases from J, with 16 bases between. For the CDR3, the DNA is TGTGCCAGCAGCTTAGTGGAAGAGGGTGGTGGGCAGTTCTTC. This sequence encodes CASSLVEEGGGQFF. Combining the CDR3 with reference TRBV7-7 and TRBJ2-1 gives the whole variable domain GAGVSQSPRYKVTKRGQDVTLRCDPISSHATLYWYQQALGQGPEFLTYFNYEAQPDKSGLPSDRFSAERPEGSISTLTIQRTEQRDSAMYRCASSLVEEGGGQFFGPGTRLTVL.

For the CDR3, the DNA is TGTGCCAGCCGACAGGGGGCTTTTTGCTCCTACAATGAGCAGTTCTTC. This codes for CASRQGAFCSYNEQFF. This chain uses TRBV21-1 with TRBJ2-1; TRBD1, the table's D call, lacks a check against the DNA. TRBV21-1 is marked as a pseudogene. The CDR3 contains 16 residues.

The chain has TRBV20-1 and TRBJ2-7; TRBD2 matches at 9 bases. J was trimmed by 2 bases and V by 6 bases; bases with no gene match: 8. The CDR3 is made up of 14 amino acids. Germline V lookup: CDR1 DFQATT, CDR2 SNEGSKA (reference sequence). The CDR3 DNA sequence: TGCAGTGCCCCTCAGCGGGGGGCAGCCTACGAGCAGTACTTC. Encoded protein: CSAPQRGAAYEQYF.

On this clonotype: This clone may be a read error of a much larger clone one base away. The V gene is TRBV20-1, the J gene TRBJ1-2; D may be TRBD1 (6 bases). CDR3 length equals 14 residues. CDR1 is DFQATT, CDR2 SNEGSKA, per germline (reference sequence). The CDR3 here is CGADGTPGEYGYTF. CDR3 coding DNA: TGCGGTGCGGACGGGACACCTGGGGAGTATGGCTACACCTTC.

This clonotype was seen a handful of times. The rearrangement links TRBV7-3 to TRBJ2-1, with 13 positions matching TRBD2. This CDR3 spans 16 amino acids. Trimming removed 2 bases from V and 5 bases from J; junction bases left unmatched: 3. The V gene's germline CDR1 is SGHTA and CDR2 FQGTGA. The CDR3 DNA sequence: TGTGCCAGCAGCTTAGTGGGACTAGCGGGAAACAATGAGCAGTTCTTC. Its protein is CASSLVGLAGNNEQFF.

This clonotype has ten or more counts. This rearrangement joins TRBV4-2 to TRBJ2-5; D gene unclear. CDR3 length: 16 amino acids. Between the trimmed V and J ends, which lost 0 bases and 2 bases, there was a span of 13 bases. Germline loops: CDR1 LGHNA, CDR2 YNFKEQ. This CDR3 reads CASSQEGRGTQETQYF. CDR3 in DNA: TGTGCCAGCAGCCAAGAGGGTAGAGGAACACAAGAGACCCAGTACTTC.

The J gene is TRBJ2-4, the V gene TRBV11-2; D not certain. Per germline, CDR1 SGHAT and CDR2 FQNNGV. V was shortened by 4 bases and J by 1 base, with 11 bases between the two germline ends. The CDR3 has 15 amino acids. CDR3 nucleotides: TGTGCCAGCAGCTCGACTGAAGGGGCCAAAAACATTCAGTACTTC. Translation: CASSSTEGAKNIQYF.

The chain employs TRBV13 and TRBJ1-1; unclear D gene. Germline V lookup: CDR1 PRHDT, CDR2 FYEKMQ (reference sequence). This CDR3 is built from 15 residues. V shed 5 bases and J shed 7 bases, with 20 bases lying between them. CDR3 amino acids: CASSRNLLRAGEAFF. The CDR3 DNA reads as TGTGCCAGCAGCAGGAACCTTCTCCGGGCAGGTGAAGCTTTCTTT.

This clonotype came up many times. The CDR3 region has the DNA TGTGCCAGCAGCCCGTGGGACAGGGAAGAGACCCAGTACTTC. Encoded protein: CASSPWDREETQYF. This chain connects TRBV7-2 to TRBJ2-5, with 9 bases lining up with TRBD1. The J segment lost 3 bases and the V segment lost 5 bases, leaving 4 bases of the junction unmatched. The CDR3 totals 14 residues. Per the germline V gene, CDR1 is SGHTA and CDR2 is FQGNSA.